The 17 T cell receptor beta chains given below trace back to one sample, sequenced in a study of T cells expressing NK-cell markers. TCRdb reprocessed the 5' RACE reads, with one entry per CDR3 protein and no DNA. The table gives 500,000 or so distinct CDR3 sequences; the top ten clones make up under 4.5% of it. Sequencing was carried out using blood T cells: a sorted CD56 or NKG2C T cell subset, CD4+ or CD8+ T cells, or bulk PBMC T cells (not recorded which). The source is a man aged 18 to 35 in good health.

The chain joins TRBV5-4 to TRBJ2-5; TCRdb designates TRBD1, a call that cannot be tested without DNA. Per germline, CDR1 SGHNT and CDR2 YYREEE (reference sequence). CDR3 length equals 14 residues. CDR3 sequence: CASIQQGVSETQYF.

The rearrangement links TRBV28 to TRBJ2-5; absent DNA, TCRdb's TRBD2 call cannot be checked. CDR1 MDHEN and CDR2 SYDVKM come from the germline V gene. The CDR3 runs to 15 residues. The CDR3 reads CASSRGQYTQETQYF. Drawing the rest from reference TRBV28 and TRBJ2-5, the complete variable domain is DVKVTQSSRYLVKRTGEKVFLECVQDMDHENMFWYRQDPGLGLRLIYFSYDVKMKEKGDIPEGYSVSREKKERFSLILESASTNQTSMYLCASSRGQYTQETQYFGPGTRLLVL.

The CDR3 here is CASLSWDSQVDTQYF. The chain is built from TRBV5-1 and TRBJ2-3; lacking DNA, the TRBD1 call made by TCRdb goes unchecked. CDR3 length: 15 amino acids. The V gene's germline CDR1 is SGHRS and CDR2 YFSETQ.

The gene calls are TRBV5-6 and TRBJ1-5; without DNA, the TCRdb call of TRBD1 cannot be checked. In germline, CDR1 is SGHDT, CDR2 YYEEEE. The CDR3 spans 15 residues. The CDR3 spells CASSSWTVANQPQHF. The variable domain in full, completed from reference TRBV5-6 and TRBJ1-5, reads DAGVTQSPTHLIKTRGQQVTLRCSPKSGHDTVSWYQQALGQGPQFIFQYYEEEERQRGNFPDRFSGHQFPNYSSELNVNALLLGDSALYLCASSSWTVANQPQHFGDGTRLSIL.

The V and J genes are TRBV6-1 and TRBJ2-1; the TCRdb call, TRBD2, lacks DNA for checking. This CDR3 has 16 residues. Germline values: CDR1 MNHNS, CDR2 SASEGT. The chain's CDR3 is CASSDSTSLVVVEQFF.

The chain's CDR3 is CASRPGTGGTDTQYF. The chain uses TRBV12-3 or TRBV12-4 and TRBJ2-3; lacking DNA, the TRBD1 call made by TCRdb goes unchecked. The CDR3 consists of 15 residues.

The chain recombines TRBV10-3 with TRBJ1-1; the D gene TCRdb calls, TRBD1, cannot be checked with no DNA. The germline CDR1 and CDR2 sequences are ENHRY and SYGVKD. This CDR3 comprises 13 residues. CDR3 in amino acids: CATTHRGDTEAFF.

The chain links TRBV12-5 to TRBJ1-2; TCRdb indicates TRBD1, and absent DNA this call remains unverified. Germline loops: CDR1 LGHNT, CDR2 FRNRAP. There are 13 residues in the CDR3. The CDR3 loop is CASGLAGEYGYTF.

The CDR3 loop is CASSQGRGAAAFF. The J gene is TRBJ1-1, the V gene TRBV3-1; lacking DNA, the TRBD1 call made by TCRdb goes unchecked. This CDR3 is 13 amino acids long. The germline CDR1 and CDR2 sequences are LGHDT and YNNKEL (reference sequence).

V and J are TRBV4-2 and TRBJ2-1; TCRdb gives TRBD2 as the D gene, but with no DNA this cannot be confirmed. This CDR3 is built from 19 residues. Germline V gene lookup returns CDR1 LGHNA and CDR2 YNFKEQ. The CDR3 region is CASSQDRTSGRAFENEQFF.

The chain combines TRBV20-1 with TRBJ2-3; the D call from TCRdb, TRBD2, cannot be confirmed without DNA. The germline gives CDR1 DFQATT, CDR2 SNEGSKA (reference sequence). The CDR3 covers 17 residues. The CDR3 spells CSAKLAGVPGGTDTQYF.

The V call is TRBV5-1, the J call TRBJ2-7. CDR3 length: 13 amino acids. In germline, CDR1 is SGHRS, CDR2 YFSETQ. CDR3 residues: CASSTSDLYEQYF.

The chain uses TRBV27 and TRBJ1-6; there is no DNA to check the TCRdb D call of TRBD1. Germline CDR1 is MNHEY and CDR2 is SMNVEV (reference sequence). The CDR3 sequence is 15 residues long. CDR3: CASSPGDRDSSPLHF.

V gene TRBV5-1 combines with J gene TRBJ2-3; the TCRdb call, TRBD2, lacks DNA for checking. The germline CDR1 and CDR2 sequences are SGHRS and YFSETQ. The CDR3 totals 15 residues. CDR3: CASSLPGRAKDTQYF.

V is TRBV29-1 and J is TRBJ1-4; TCRdb picks TRBD1, but there is no DNA to check that call. Germline V CDR1 and CDR2: SQVTM, ANQGSEA. The CDR3 is made up of 13 amino acids. CDR3 amino acids: CSGRGMGNEKLFF.

This chain connects TRBV29-1 to TRBJ1-2. Germline V lookup: CDR1 SQVTM, CDR2 ANQGSEA. The CDR3 spans 12 residues. The CDR3 loop reads CSVDVKSYGYTF.

CDR3 loop: CASSHAPGQGNSPLHF. This chain connects TRBV7-9 to TRBJ1-6; lacking DNA, the TRBD1 call made by TCRdb goes unchecked. Germline loops: CDR1 SEHNR, CDR2 FQNEAQ (reference sequence). CDR3 size: 16 residues.